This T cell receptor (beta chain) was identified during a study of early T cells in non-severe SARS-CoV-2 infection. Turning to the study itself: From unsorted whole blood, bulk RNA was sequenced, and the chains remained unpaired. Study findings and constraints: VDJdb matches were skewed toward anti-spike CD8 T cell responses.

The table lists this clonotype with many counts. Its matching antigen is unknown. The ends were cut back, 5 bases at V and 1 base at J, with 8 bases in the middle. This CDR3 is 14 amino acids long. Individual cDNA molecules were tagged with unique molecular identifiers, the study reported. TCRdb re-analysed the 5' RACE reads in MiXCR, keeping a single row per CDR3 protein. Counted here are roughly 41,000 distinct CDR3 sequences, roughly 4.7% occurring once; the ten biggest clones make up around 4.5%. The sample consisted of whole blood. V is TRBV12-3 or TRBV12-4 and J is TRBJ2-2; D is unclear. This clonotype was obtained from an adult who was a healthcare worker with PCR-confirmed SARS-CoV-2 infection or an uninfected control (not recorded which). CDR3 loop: CASSTDRNTGELFF. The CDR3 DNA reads TGTGCCAGCAGTACGGATAGGAACACCGGGGAGCTGTTTTTT.